The 29 T cell receptor beta chains presented below share a single source sample, sequenced in a study of T cells in tuberculosis (dated by TCRdb to the late 2010s). Per the publication, the time point label means: new active TB diagnosis, blood taken before or within 7 days of starting treatment. The library was built by means of the immunoSEQ multiplex PCR assay. TCRdb took over this immuneACCESS table, retaining in-frame rearrangements with V and J assigned. Such tables are incomplete; in checked studies, under half of the missing clones stem from an unresolved V gene, and the remainder is unexplained. The sample table shows some 31,000 clones, and about 90% are seen once. The ten largest clonotypes hold approximately 6.8% of the sample. Sequenced here: PBMCs, sampled at tuberculosis diagnosis. These receptors all stem from an adult with tuberculosis.

Only one count was recorded for this clone. This rearrangement joins TRBV18 to TRBJ1-2; D possibly corresponds to TRBD1 (5 bases). The CDR3 length is 13 residues. CDR1 is KGHSH and CDR2 is LQKENI in the germline V gene. V lost 4 bases to trimming and J lost 5 bases, with 11 bases between them. The CDR3 loop reads CASSLDSQYGYTF. In DNA form, the CDR3 reads TGTGCCAGCTCACTCGACAGCCAGTATGGCTACACCTTC.

This clone has only one observation. The chain has TRBV6-1 and TRBJ2-5; TRBD2 might be the D (5 bases). The CDR3 sequence is 16 residues long. Trimming pared 2 bases from V and 0 bases from J, leaving 13 bases between. CDR1 MNHNS and CDR2 SASEGT come from the germline V gene. In DNA, the CDR3 is TGTGCCAGCAGTGAAATCGTCCGGGGTAACCAAGAGACCCAGTACTTC. Encoded protein: CASSEIVRGNQETQYF.

This sequence joins TRBV28 and TRBJ1-4, with 7 bases lining up with TRBD1. Losses at the gene ends were 5 bases for V and 8 bases for J; bases not matched to a gene: 11. Germline V gene lookup returns CDR1 MDHEN and CDR2 SYDVKM. The CDR3 length is 15 residues. DNA for the CDR3: TGTGCCAGCAGTACCAAGGACAGGCCCGTAGAAAAACTGTTTTTT. Its protein is CASSTKDRPVEKLFF.

The J gene is TRBJ2-2, the V gene TRBV2, with D perhaps matching TRBD2 (7 bases). V lost 7 bases to trimming and J lost 1 base, with 16 bases between them. This CDR3 comprises 16 residues. Germline V lookup: CDR1 SNHLY, CDR2 FYNNEI. CDR3 nucleotides: TGTGCCAGCAAATGGGGGGGGCGGAGGAACACCGGGGAGCTGTTTTTT. The encoded protein is CASKWGGRRNTGELFF.

The chain carries TRBV6-6 and TRBJ1-2; D is undetermined. This CDR3 comprises 13 residues. V lost 0 bases to trimming and J lost 4 bases, with 6 bases between them. Germline V gene lookup returns CDR1 MNHNY and CDR2 SVGAGI (reference sequence). This CDR3 reads CASSYSQPYGYTF. The CDR3 DNA sequence: TGTGCCAGCAGTTACTCACAGCCCTATGGCTACACCTTC.

The chain is built from TRBV9 and TRBJ1-6; D perhaps matches TRBD1 (6 bases). V was shortened by 4 bases and J by 5 bases, with 13 bases between the two germline ends. Germline loops: CDR1 SGDLS, CDR2 YYNGEE. CDR3 length: 15 amino acids. The CDR3 DNA sequence: TGTGCCAGCAGCAGGACAGCGGTAGATAATTCACCCCTCCACTTT. This codes for CASSRTAVDNSPLHF. The full variable domain, completed using reference TRBV9 and TRBJ1-6, is DSGVTQTPKHLITATGQRVTLRCSPRSGDLSVYWYQQSLDQGLQFLIQYYNGEERAKGNILERFSAQQFPDLHSELNLSSLELGDSALYFCASSRTAVDNSPLHFGNGTRLTVT.

This sequence joins TRBV5-4 and TRBJ1-1; D may be TRBD1 (5 bases). The V gene lost 2 bases and the J gene lost 0 bases, with 11 bases spanning the gap. The germline V gene has CDR1 SGHNT and CDR2 YYREEE (reference sequence). The CDR3 contains 15 residues. In nucleotides, the CDR3 is TGTGCCAGCAGCTTAAGTGGGACTTTGAACACTGAAGCTTTCTTT. It yields the protein CASSLSGTLNTEAFF.

The CDR3 region is CASSLTSGGALKTQYF. The CDR3 DNA reads TGTGCCAGCAGCTTAACGTCGGGGGGAGCATTGAAGACCCAGTACTTC. The V gene is TRBV7-3, the J gene TRBJ2-5; 7 bases are a match to TRBD2. CDR1 is SGHTA and CDR2 is FQGTGA in the germline V gene. V was clipped by 0 bases and J by 6 bases; unmatched bases: 10. The CDR3 has 16 residues.

The chain recombines TRBV28 with TRBJ2-5; 8 positions match TRBD2. The CDR3 has 14 residues. Losses at the gene ends were 6 bases for V and 5 bases for J; bases not matched to a gene: 8. Per germline, CDR1 MDHEN and CDR2 SYDVKM. The CDR3 protein is CASSPGTSWETQYF. The DNA for the CDR3 is TGTGCCAGCAGCCCCGGGACTAGTTGGGAGACCCAGTACTTC.

The chain recombines TRBV6-5 with TRBJ1-2; D gene ambiguous. V was cut by 6 bases and J by 0 bases, with 14 bases left in between. Germline lookup yields CDR1 MNHEY and CDR2 SVGAGI. The CDR3 totals 15 residues. The CDR3 spells CASSLSLVANYGYTF. As DNA, the CDR3 is TGTGCCAGCAGCCTGAGTTTAGTGGCTAACTATGGCTACACCTTC.

This chain uses TRBV2 with TRBJ1-6; tentative D call: TRBD1 (6 bases). Trimming removed 4 bases at V and 1 base at J, with 11 bases between. CDR1 is SNHLY, CDR2 FYNNEI, per germline. The CDR3 covers 16 residues. The CDR3 sequence is CASSVSQGSYNSPLHF. DNA of the CDR3: TGTGCCAGCAGTGTATCACAGGGTTCCTATAATTCACCCCTCCACTTT. Complete variable domain (other parts from reference TRBV2 and TRBJ1-6): EPEVTQTPSHQVTQMGQEVILRCVPISNHLYFYWYRQILGQKVEFLVSFYNNEISEKSEIFDDQFSVERPDGSNFTLKIRSTKLEDSAMYFCASSVSQGSYNSPLHFGNGTRLTVT.

The chain combines TRBV4-1 with TRBJ2-7, with 8 bases that match TRBD1. CDR3 length equals 16 residues. Germline CDR1 reads MGHRA; CDR2 reads YSYEKL. J gave up 2 bases and V 0 bases, and 6 bases lay outside the gene matches. CDR3 sequence reads: CASSQDIGQGPYEQYF. In DNA, the CDR3 is TGCGCCAGCAGCCAAGATATAGGACAGGGCCCCTACGAGCAGTACTTC.

This clone was seen just once. The genes are TRBV27 and TRBJ1-5; the D is unclear. Trimming shortened V by 1 base and J by 7 bases, and 29 bases separated the two germline ends. The CDR3 has 20 amino acids. Per the germline V gene, CDR1 is MNHEY and CDR2 is SMNVEV (reference sequence). The CDR3 loop is CASSLFSGRDNWGVEQPQHF. The CDR3, as DNA: TGTGCCAGCAGTTTATTCTCGGGGAGGGATAACTGGGGAGTCGAACAGCCCCAGCATTTT.

The J gene is TRBJ2-7, the V gene TRBV7-8, with 8 bases matching TRBD1. The CDR3 is made up of 17 amino acids. V shed 5 bases, J shed 3 bases, and the junction held 15 bases outside the gene matches. Germline V gene lookup returns CDR1 SGHVS and CDR2 FQNEAQ. The CDR3 coding sequence is TGTGCCAGCAGCCGATCCGGGACAGGTTTTTTATACTACGAGCAGTACTTC. Amino acid sequence: CASSRSGTGFLYYEQYF.

The chain is built from TRBV19 and TRBJ1-1; no clear D. This CDR3 comprises 15 residues. The V end was cut by 0 bases, the J end by 2 bases, with 10 bases between. In germline, CDR1 is LNHDA, CDR2 SQIVND (reference sequence). The DNA for the CDR3 is TGTGCCAGTAGTATAGATAGAACCGCCAACACTGAAGCTTTCTTT. This translates into CASSIDRTANTEAFF.

This chain joins TRBV4-3 and TRBJ1-1; 7 bases map to TRBD1. Per germline, CDR1 LGHNA and CDR2 YSLEER. J gave up 2 bases and V 0 bases, and 6 bases lay outside the gene matches. CDR3 length: 16 amino acids. CDR3: CASSQEGQGGNTEAFF. DNA for the CDR3: TGCGCCAGCAGCCAAGAAGGGCAGGGGGGTAACACTGAAGCTTTCTTT.

For the CDR3, the DNA is TGTGCCAGCAGCTTAATTGGATCTGGGACCCAGGGGACCTACGAGCAGTACTTC. It is translated as CASSLIGSGTQGTYEQYF. The J gene is TRBJ2-7, the V gene TRBV11-2, with D possibly matching TRBD1 (6 bases). This CDR3 comprises 18 residues. Looked up from germline, CDR1 is SGHAT and CDR2 is FQNNGV. V was shortened by 2 bases and J by 2 bases, with 22 bases between the two germline ends. The whole variable domain, remainder taken from reference TRBV11-2 and TRBJ2-7, is EAGVAQSPRYKIIEKRQSVAFWCNPISGHATLYWYQQILGQGPKLLIQFQNNGVVDDSQLPKDRFSAERLKGVDSTLKIQPAKLEDSAVYLCASSLIGSGTQGTYEQYFGPGTRLTVT.

The chain has TRBV27 and TRBJ1-1; 10 nucleotides line up with TRBD1. The CDR3 has 15 residues. Per the germline V gene, CDR1 is MNHEY and CDR2 is SMNVEV (reference sequence). The junction had 2 bases not matched to a gene; V was cut back by 4 bases and J by 0 bases. DNA for the CDR3: TGTGCCAGCAGTTCGGGACAGGGGATGAACACTGAAGCTTTCTTT. This gives the protein CASSSGQGMNTEAFF.

This clone has only one observation. In nucleotides, the CDR3 is TGTGCCAGCAGTTTCCCAGGGTCCGAGCAGTACTTC. This sequence encodes CASSFPGSEQYF. V is TRBV6-5 and J is TRBJ2-7, with a possible D match to TRBD1 (5 bases). V lost 4 bases and J lost 6, with 10 bases in between. The germline CDR1 and CDR2 sequences are MNHEY and SVGAGI. The CDR3 length is 12 residues.

The CDR3 DNA follows: TGCGCCAGCAGCCGAGAGACATCTGCCTCTGGAAACACCATATATTTT. Translation: CASSRETSASGNTIYF. V gene TRBV4-1 combines with J gene TRBJ1-3; D gene ambiguous. V was trimmed by 4 bases and J by 0 bases, leaving 13 bases between them. The CDR3 contains 16 residues. Germline CDR1 and CDR2: MGHRA and YSYEKL.

The chain carries TRBV5-6 and TRBJ2-7; D possibly corresponds to TRBD2 (8 bases). V was clipped by 3 bases and J by 2 bases, with 12 bases between them. CDR3 length equals 14 residues. Looked up from germline, CDR1 is SGHDT and CDR2 is YYEEEE. CDR3 bases: TGTGCCAGCAGCTCGGGGGGGACAGCCTACGAGCAGTACTTC. It yields the protein CASSSGGTAYEQYF.

The chain carries TRBV18 and TRBJ2-7; TRBD2 agrees at 7 bases. Germline loops: CDR1 KGHSH, CDR2 LQKENI. CDR3 length: 14 residues. V was clipped by 2 bases and J by 2 bases; unmatched bases: 3. The CDR3 is CASSPRGGTYEQYF. The CDR3 coding sequence is TGTGCCAGCTCACCAAGGGGAGGGACCTACGAGCAGTACTTC.

V gene TRBV28 combines with J gene TRBJ1-3, with D hard to call. V shed 2 bases and J shed 0 bases, with 11 bases lying between them. The CDR3 contains 16 residues. Germline CDR1 MDHEN, CDR2 SYDVKM. CDR3 amino acids: CASSLGWASSGNTIYF. CDR3 coding DNA: TGTGCCAGCAGTTTAGGTTGGGCCTCCTCTGGAAACACCATATATTTT.

This chain uses TRBV6-5 with TRBJ2-2, with a possible D match to TRBD2 (6 bases). This CDR3 has 14 residues. V was cut by 2 bases and J by 6 bases, with 10 bases left in between. Germline CDR1 is MNHEY and CDR2 is SVGAGI. The CDR3: CASSYGGWAGELFF. The CDR3, as DNA: TGTGCCAGCAGTTACGGGGGGTGGGCCGGGGAGCTGTTTTTT.

V and J are TRBV12-5 and TRBJ1-5, with 7 bases lining up with TRBD1. This CDR3 is 12 amino acids long. Germline CDR1 and CDR2: LGHNT and FRNRAP. V lost 5 bases, J lost 12 bases, and 7 bases stayed unmatched. The CDR3 region is CASGQGQSIQHF. In nucleotides, the CDR3 is TGTGCTAGTGGTCAGGGACAGTCAATCCAGCATTTT. The whole variable domain, remainder taken from reference TRBV12-5 and TRBJ1-5, is DARVTQTPRHKVTEMGQEVTMRCQPILGHNTVFWYRQTMMQGLELLAYFRNRAPLDDSGMPKDRFSAEMPDATLATLKIQPSEPRDSAVYFCASGQGQSIQHFGDGTRLSIL.

The rearrangement joins TRBV7-2 to TRBJ1-6; no firm D call. The CDR3 runs to 16 residues. Germline-derived CDR1 and CDR2 are SGHTA and FQGNSA. The ends were cut back, 4 bases at V and 0 bases at J, with 10 bases in the middle. The CDR3 here is CASSSRLSSYNSPLHF. CDR3 DNA: TGTGCCAGCAGCTCCAGGCTGAGCTCCTATAATTCACCCCTCCACTTT.

The chain recombines TRBV5-1 with TRBJ1-6, with 8 bases fitting TRBD1. Unmatched junction bases numbered 4, after V lost 1 base and J lost 7 bases. CDR3 size: 15 residues. Germline CDR1 and CDR2: SGHRS and YFSETQ. The CDR3 region is CASSLQGAGNSPLHF. Here the CDR3 DNA reads TGCGCCAGCAGCTTGCAGGGGGCCGGAAATTCACCCCTCCACTTT.

CDR3 in DNA: TGTGCCAGCAGTGTAGTGGGGGCGGTTAACACTGAAGCTTTCTTT. Amino acid sequence: CASSVVGAVNTEAFF. The chain joins TRBV6-1 to TRBJ1-1, with D maybe TRBD1 (6 bases). CDR3 length: 15 amino acids. Germline CDR1 reads MNHNS; CDR2 reads SASEGT. The ends were cut back, 4 bases at V and 2 bases at J, with 14 bases in the middle.

CDR3 sequence (DNA): TGCAGTCCAAAACAGGGGAGTGAGCAGTTCTTC. Its protein product is CSPKQGSEQFF. The chain carries TRBV20-1 and TRBJ2-1, with 7 bases lining up with TRBD1. In germline, CDR1 is DFQATT, CDR2 SNEGSKA (reference sequence). V was pared by 8 bases and J by 9 bases, with 7 bases of the junction left unmatched. CDR3 size: 11 residues.